This T cell receptor beta chain stems from a study of blood T cell repertoires in COVID-19. Across the whole study: Italy, Spain and the United States were the sources of the convalescent and acute COVID-19 samples. Sources were T cells, B-cell-depleted T cells, or PBMCs; the material itself was cDNA or gDNA.

Source study methods: Quantification of nucleated cells was approximated via reference gene primer amplification. Sequenced by immunoSEQ multiplex PCR; TCRdb stores in-frame clones only, minus some. That table is the source of V, J and clone size, and D and trimming were worked out from the DNA. This sample has 200,000 to 250,000 clones, with around 84% found just once. CDR3 length equals 11 residues. The germline V gene has CDR1 MNHEY and CDR2 SVGEGT. V shed 2 bases and J shed 7 bases, with 5 bases lying between them. V is TRBV6-2 or TRBV6-3 and J is TRBJ1-1; D call uncertain. Sequencing input: peripheral blood. This TCR was recovered from a man in his thirties or forties with active or convalescent COVID-19. The CDR3 DNA sequence: TGTGCCAGCAGTTACAGCGGTGAAGCTTTCTTT. Translating it yields CASSYSGEAFF.